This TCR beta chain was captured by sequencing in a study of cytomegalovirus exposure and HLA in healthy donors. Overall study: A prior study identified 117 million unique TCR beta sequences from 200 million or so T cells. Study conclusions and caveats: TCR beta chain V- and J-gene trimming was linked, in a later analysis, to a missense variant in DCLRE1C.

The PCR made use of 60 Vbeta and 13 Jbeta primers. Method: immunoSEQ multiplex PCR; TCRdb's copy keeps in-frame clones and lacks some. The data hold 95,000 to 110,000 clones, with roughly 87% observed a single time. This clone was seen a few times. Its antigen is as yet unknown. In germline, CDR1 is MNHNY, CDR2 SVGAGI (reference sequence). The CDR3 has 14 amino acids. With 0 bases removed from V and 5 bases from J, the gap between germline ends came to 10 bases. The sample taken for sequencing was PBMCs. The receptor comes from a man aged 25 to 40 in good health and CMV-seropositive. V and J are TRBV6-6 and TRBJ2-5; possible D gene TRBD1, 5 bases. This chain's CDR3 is CASSYSSRAETQYF. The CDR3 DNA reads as TGTGCCAGCAGTTACTCGTCCAGGGCGGAGACCCAGTACTTC.